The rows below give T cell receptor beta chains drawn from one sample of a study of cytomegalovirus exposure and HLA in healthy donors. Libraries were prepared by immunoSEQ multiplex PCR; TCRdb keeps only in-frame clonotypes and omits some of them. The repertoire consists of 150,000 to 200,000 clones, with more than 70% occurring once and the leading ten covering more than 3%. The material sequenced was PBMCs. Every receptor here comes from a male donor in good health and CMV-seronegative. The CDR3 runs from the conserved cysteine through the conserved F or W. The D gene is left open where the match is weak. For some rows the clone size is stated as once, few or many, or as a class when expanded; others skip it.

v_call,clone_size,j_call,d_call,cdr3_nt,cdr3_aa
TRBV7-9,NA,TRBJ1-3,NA,TGTGCCAGCAGCTTAGTGGCATTCTCTGGAAACACCATATATTTT,CASSLVAFSGNTIYF
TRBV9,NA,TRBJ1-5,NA,TGTGCCAGCAGCGTAGCGGATACTAAGGCCGGACCCCAGCATTTT,CASSVADTKAGPQHF
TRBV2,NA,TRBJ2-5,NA,TGTGCCACATTGAGCGTGGAGACCCAGTACTTC,CATLSVETQYF
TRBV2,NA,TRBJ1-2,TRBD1,TGTGCCAGCAGTCAAGTTGGGACAGGGGACTATGGCTACACCTTC,CASSQVGTGDYGYTF
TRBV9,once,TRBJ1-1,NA,TGTGCCAGCAGCGTAGTTTGGCAGAAGAACACTGAAGCTTTCTTT,CASSVVWQKNTEAFF
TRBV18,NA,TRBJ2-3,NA,TGTGCCAGCTCTCTACAGGGCCCCCCAGATACGCAGTATTTT,CASSLQGPPDTQYF
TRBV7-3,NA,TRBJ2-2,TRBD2,TGTGCCAGCAGCTTATGGGGACTACCGAACACCGGGGAGCTGTTTTTT,CASSLWGLPNTGELFF
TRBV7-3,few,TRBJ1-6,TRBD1,TGTGCCAGCACCGAGGAGGGGACAGGGCCGTCACCCCTCCACTTT,CASTEEGTGPSPLHF
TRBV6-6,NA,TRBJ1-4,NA,TGTGCCAGCAGTTATGAGGAGGGACCCGAAAAACTGTTTTTT,CASSYEEGPEKLFF
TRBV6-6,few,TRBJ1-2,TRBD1,TGTGCCAGCAGTCATCCGACAGGGACAACTTATGGCTACACCTTC,CASSHPTGTTYGYTF
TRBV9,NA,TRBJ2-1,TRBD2,TGTGCCAGCAGCGGTGAGCGGGAGGGCTACAATGAGCAGTTCTTC,CASSGEREGYNEQFF
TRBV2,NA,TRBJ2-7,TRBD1,TGTGCCAGCAGTGCGGACAGGGGTAGGACCTACGAGCAGTACTTC,CASSADRGRTYEQYF
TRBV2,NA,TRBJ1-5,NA,TGTGCCAGCAGTGAATCGGGGGGCGAATCCCAGCCCCAGCATTTT,CASSESGGESQPQHF
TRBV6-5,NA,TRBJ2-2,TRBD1,TGTGCCAGCAGCCGGACAGGGCCGAACACCGGGGAGCTGTTTTTT,CASSRTGPNTGELFF
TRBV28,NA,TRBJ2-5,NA,TGTGCCAGCAGTTTAGGAGGGGCTCTGTGGGAGCAGTACTTC,CASSLGGALWEQYF
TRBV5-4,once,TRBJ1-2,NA,TGTGCCAGCAGCTTGCAGGGCGGCTATGGCTACACCTTC,CASSLQGGYGYTF
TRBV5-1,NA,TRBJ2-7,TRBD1,TGCGCCAGCAGCTTTCAGGGGGACGAGCAGTACTTC,CASSFQGDEQYF
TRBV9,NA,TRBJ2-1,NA,TGTGCCAGCAGCGTAGCGGGGGAACGGGACAATGAGCAGTTCTTC,CASSVAGERDNEQFF
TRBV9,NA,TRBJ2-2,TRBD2,TGTGCCAGCAGCGCTAGCGGGAGGTGGACCGGGGAGCTGTTTTTT,CASSASGRWTGELFF
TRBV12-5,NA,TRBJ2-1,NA,TGTGCTAGTGGTACCTCTCTAGTTAATGAGCAGTTCTTC,CASGTSLVNEQFF
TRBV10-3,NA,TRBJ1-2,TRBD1,TGTGCCATCAGTGGGGGGACAGGGTTGGACTACGGCTACACCTTC,CAISGGTGLDYGYTF
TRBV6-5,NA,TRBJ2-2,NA,TGTGCCAGCAGCCGGGATTCAAGGGACGGGGAGCTGTTTTTT,CASSRDSRDGELFF
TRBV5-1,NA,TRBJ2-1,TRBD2,TGCGCCAGCAGTAGCGGGACCTACAATGAGCAGTTCTTC,CASSSGTYNEQFF
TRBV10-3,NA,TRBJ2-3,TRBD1,TGTGCCATCAGTTTGGACAGGGTCACAGATACGCAGTATTTT,CAISLDRVTDTQYF
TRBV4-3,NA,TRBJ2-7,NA,TGCGCCAGCAGCCAAGAGCGGCAATTGATCTACGAGCAGTACTTC,CASSQERQLIYEQYF
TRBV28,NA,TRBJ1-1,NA,TGTGCCATCCAAGGGGGTTACAGCGAAGCTTTCTTT,CAIQGGYSEAFF
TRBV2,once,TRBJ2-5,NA,TGTGCCAGCAGTATCGGTCAAGAGACCCAGTACTTC,CASSIGQETQYF
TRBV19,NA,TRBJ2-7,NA,TGTGCCAGTAGCCGGACAGCCCTCTACGAGCAGTACTTC,CASSRTALYEQYF
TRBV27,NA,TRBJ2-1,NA,TGTGCCAGCACCCCCTTCCTGACAAATGAGCAGTTCTTC,CASTPFLTNEQFF
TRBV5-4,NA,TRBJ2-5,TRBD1,TGTGCCAGCAGCACGGACAGGGGGGGCCAAGAGACCCAGTACTTC,CASSTDRGGQETQYF
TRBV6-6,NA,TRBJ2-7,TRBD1,TGTGCCAGCAGCTACACCGACAGGGTAACCGACGAGCAGTACTTC,CASSYTDRVTDEQYF
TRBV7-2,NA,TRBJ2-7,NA,TGTGCCAGCAGCTTAGAAGCAGGGCTCGGGGAGCAGTACTTC,CASSLEAGLGEQYF
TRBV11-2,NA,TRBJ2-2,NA,TGTGCCAGCAGCCCCACCGCGGGATCCACCGGGGAGCTGTTTTTT,CASSPTAGSTGELFF
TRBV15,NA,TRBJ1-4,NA,TGTGCCACCAGCAGAGATCTTAGGGGGAATGAAAAACTGTTTTTT,CATSRDLRGNEKLFF
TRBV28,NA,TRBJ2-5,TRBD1,TGTGCCAGCAGTTCCCGAATGGGGACAGGGGCCCAAGAGACCCAGTACTTC,CASSSRMGTGAQETQYF
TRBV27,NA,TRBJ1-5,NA,TGTGCCAGCAGTCTCCGGGTAACAGGGACCTTTAGCAATCAGCCCCAGCATTTT,CASSLRVTGTFSNQPQHF
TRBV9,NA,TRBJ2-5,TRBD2,TGTGCCAGCAGCGTAGGTACTAGCGGGGGGATGGCCCAGTACTTC,CASSVGTSGGMAQYF
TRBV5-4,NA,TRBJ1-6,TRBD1,TGTGCCAGCAGCTTGGGCGACAGGGATTCACCCCTCCACTTT,CASSLGDRDSPLHF
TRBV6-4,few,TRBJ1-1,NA,TGTGCCAGCAGTGTGTCTCAGGGAAACACTGAAGCTTTCTTT,CASSVSQGNTEAFF
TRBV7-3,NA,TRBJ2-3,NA,TGTGCCAGCAGCTTAGTACAGGGAGCAGATACGCAGTATTTT,CASSLVQGADTQYF
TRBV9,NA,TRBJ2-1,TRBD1,TGTGCCAGCAGCGTTGGGACAGGAACCTACAATGAGCAGTTCTTC,CASSVGTGTYNEQFF
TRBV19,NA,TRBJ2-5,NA,TGTGCCAGTAGTAGTCGGTGGCGGACAGAGGCGGAAGAGACCCAGTACTTC,CASSSRWRTEAEETQYF
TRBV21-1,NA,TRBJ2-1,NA,TGTGCCAGCTGGGGGGAAGGGGGCGCCTACAATGAGCAGTTCTTC,CASWGEGGAYNEQFF
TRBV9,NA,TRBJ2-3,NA,TGTGCCAGCAGCTGGAACAGGGCGCCCACAGATACGCAGTATTTT,CASSWNRAPTDTQYF
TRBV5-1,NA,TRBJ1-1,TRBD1,TGCGCCAGCAGCTTACCCGGGACAGGGAATGCTGAAGCTTTCTTT,CASSLPGTGNAEAFF
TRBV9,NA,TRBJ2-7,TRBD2,TGTGCCAGCAGCGTAGGAGACGGGGGGGGCTACGAGCAGTACTTC,CASSVGDGGGYEQYF
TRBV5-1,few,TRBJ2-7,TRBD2,TGCGCCAGCAGCTTGGCCTTAGCGGGGCCCTCCTACGAGCAGTACTTC,CASSLALAGPSYEQYF